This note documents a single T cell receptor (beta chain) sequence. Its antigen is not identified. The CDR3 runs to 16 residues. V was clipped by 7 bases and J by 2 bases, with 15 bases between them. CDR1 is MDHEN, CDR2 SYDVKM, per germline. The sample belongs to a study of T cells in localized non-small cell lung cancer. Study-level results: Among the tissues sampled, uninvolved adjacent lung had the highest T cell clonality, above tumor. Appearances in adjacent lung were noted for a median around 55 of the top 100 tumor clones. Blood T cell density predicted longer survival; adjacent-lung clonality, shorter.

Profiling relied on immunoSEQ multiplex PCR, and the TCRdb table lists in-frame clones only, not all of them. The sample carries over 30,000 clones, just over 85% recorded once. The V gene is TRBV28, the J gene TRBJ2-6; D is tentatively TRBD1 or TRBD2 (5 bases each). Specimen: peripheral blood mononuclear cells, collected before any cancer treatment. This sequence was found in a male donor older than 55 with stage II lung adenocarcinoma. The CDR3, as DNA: TGTGCCAGCAACCCACTGGGGGACCCTGGGGCCAACGTCCTGACTTTC. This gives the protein CASNPLGDPGANVLTF. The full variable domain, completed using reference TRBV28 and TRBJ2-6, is DVKVTQSSRYLVKRTGEKVFLECVQDMDHENMFWYRQDPGLGLRLIYFSYDVKMKEKGDIPEGYSVSREKKERFSLILESASTNQTSMYLCASNPLGDPGANVLTFGAGSRLTVL.